A selection of T cell receptor beta chains follows, all from one sample in a study of technical replicates of blood from a few donors. The repertoire was sequenced with immunoSEQ multiplex PCR; TCRdb's copy has only in-frame clones and lacks some. The repertoire holds tens of thousands of clones, with roughly 98% as singletons. Sequenced: T cells isolated from PBMCs. The receptors shown here come from a human donor in good health. CDR3s include the opening cysteine and the closing phenylalanine or tryptophan. The D gene is left open where the match is weak. Expanded clones are given a class, and other clones once, few, many or no size at all.

v_call: TRBV29-1
clone_size: .
cdr3_length: 15
d_call: TRBD2
j_call: TRBJ2-1
cdr3_aa: CSDSLAGVSRNEQFF
cdr3_nt: TGCAGCGACTCACTAGCGGGAGTATCTAGGAATGAGCAGTTCTTC

v_call: TRBV5-1
clone_size: .
cdr3_length: 15
d_call: TRBD2
j_call: TRBJ2-3
cdr3_aa: CASSVGLAGADTQYF
cdr3_nt: TGCGCCAGCAGCGTGGGACTAGCGGGAGCAGATACGCAGTATTTT

v_call: TRBV2
clone_size: .
cdr3_length: 15
d_call: .
j_call: TRBJ2-2
cdr3_aa: CASSPGTYTPGELFF
cdr3_nt: TGTGCCAGCAGTCCCGGGACATACACCCCCGGGGAGCTGTTTTTT

v_call: TRBV25-1
clone_size: .
cdr3_length: 17
d_call: .
j_call: TRBJ2-4
cdr3_aa: CASSPPLRVPHKNIQYF
cdr3_nt: TGTGCCAGCTCTCCTCCCCTCAGGGTCCCCCACAAAAACATTCAGTACTTC

v_call: TRBV19
clone_size: .
cdr3_length: 22
d_call: TRBD1
j_call: TRBJ1-2
cdr3_aa: CASSIRAGGGYERGKSNYGYTF
cdr3_nt: TGTGCCAGTAGTATACGGGCAGGGGGCGGTTACGAGAGGGGCAAATCTAACTATGGCTACACCTTC

v_call: TRBV5-1
clone_size: .
cdr3_length: 15
d_call: .
j_call: TRBJ2-3
cdr3_aa: CASSADSPSTDTQYF
cdr3_nt: TGCGCCAGCAGCGCCGACAGCCCGTCCACAGATACGCAGTATTTT

v_call: TRBV11-3
clone_size: .
cdr3_length: 15
d_call: TRBD1
j_call: TRBJ1-6
cdr3_aa: CASSFHGQGNSPLHF
cdr3_nt: TGTGCCAGCAGCTTCCACGGACAGGGTAATTCACCCCTCCACTTT

v_call: TRBV5-4
clone_size: .
cdr3_length: 15
d_call: TRBD2
j_call: TRBJ2-3
cdr3_aa: CASSFLSGIRHTQYF
cdr3_nt: TGTGCCAGCAGCTTTCTTAGCGGGATTAGGCATACGCAGTATTTT

v_call: TRBV30
clone_size: .
cdr3_length: 12
d_call: .
j_call: TRBJ1-4
cdr3_aa: CASGLRHEKLFF
cdr3_nt: TGTGCCTCGGGATTAAGGCATGAAAAACTGTTTTTT

v_call: TRBV27
clone_size: .
cdr3_length: 15
d_call: .
j_call: TRBJ2-7
cdr3_aa: CASSLSPGINHEQYF
cdr3_nt: TGTGCCAGCAGTTTATCCCCCGGGATTAACCACGAGCAGTACTTC

v_call: TRBV9
clone_size: .
cdr3_length: 15
d_call: .
j_call: TRBJ2-5
cdr3_aa: CASSAGSGGQETQYF
cdr3_nt: TGTGCCAGCAGCGCGGGCTCAGGGGGGCAAGAGACCCAGTACTTC

v_call: TRBV7-7
clone_size: .
cdr3_length: 14
d_call: .
j_call: TRBJ2-7
cdr3_aa: CASSPGTYPYEQYF
cdr3_nt: TGTGCCAGCAGTCCCGGGACTTACCCCTACGAGCAGTACTTC

v_call: TRBV7-9
clone_size: .
cdr3_length: 13
d_call: .
j_call: TRBJ1-1
cdr3_aa: CASSLAANTEAFF
cdr3_nt: TGTGCCAGCAGCTTAGCAGCTAACACTGAAGCTTTCTTT

v_call: TRBV2
clone_size: .
cdr3_length: 15
d_call: TRBD1
j_call: TRBJ2-5
cdr3_aa: CASSKQGASGETQYF
cdr3_nt: TGTGCCAGCAGTAAACAGGGGGCGTCAGGGGAGACCCAGTACTTC

v_call: TRBV25-1
clone_size: few
cdr3_length: 14
d_call: .
j_call: TRBJ1-4
cdr3_aa: CASSADRRNEKLFF
cdr3_nt: TGTGCCAGCAGTGCGGACAGACGTAATGAAAAACTGTTTTTT

v_call: TRBV30
clone_size: .
cdr3_length: 14
d_call: .
j_call: TRBJ1-6
cdr3_aa: CAWTSQVLNSPLHF
cdr3_nt: TGTGCCTGGACTTCCCAGGTCCTGAATTCACCCCTCCACTTT